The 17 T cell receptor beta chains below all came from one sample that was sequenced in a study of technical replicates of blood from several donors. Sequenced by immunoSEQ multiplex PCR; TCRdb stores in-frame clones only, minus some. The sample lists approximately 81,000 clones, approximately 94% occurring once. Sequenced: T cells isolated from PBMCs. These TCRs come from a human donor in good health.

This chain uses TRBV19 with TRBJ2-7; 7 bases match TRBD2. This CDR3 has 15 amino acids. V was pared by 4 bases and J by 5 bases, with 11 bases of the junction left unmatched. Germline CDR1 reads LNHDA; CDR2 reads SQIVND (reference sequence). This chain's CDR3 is CASSRGLEGDNEQYF. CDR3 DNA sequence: TGTGCCAGTAGTAGAGGACTAGAAGGAGACAACGAGCAGTACTTC.

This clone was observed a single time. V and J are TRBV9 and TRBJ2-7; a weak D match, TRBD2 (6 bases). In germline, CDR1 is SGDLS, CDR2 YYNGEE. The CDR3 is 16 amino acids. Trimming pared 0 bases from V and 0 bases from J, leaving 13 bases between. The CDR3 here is CASSVALLASSYEQYF. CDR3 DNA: TGTGCCAGCAGCGTAGCGCTCCTAGCGAGCTCCTACGAGCAGTACTTC.

This CDR3 is CATSRDGGTRRDYGYTF. CDR3 in DNA: TGTGCCACCAGCAGAGATGGGGGCACTCGTCGGGACTATGGCTACACCTTC. This chain connects TRBV15 to TRBJ1-2, with D possibly being TRBD1 (6 bases). The CDR3 consists of 17 residues. Germline V CDR1 and CDR2: LNHNV, YYDKDF (reference sequence). V gave up 0 bases and J gave up 3 bases, with 17 bases separating them. Full variable domain (outside the CDR3, taken from reference TRBV15 and TRBJ1-2): DAMVIQNPRYQVTQFGKPVTLSCSQTLNHNVMYWYQQKSSQAPKLLFHYYDKDFNNEADTPDNFQSRRPNTSFCFLDIRSPGLGDTAMYLCATSRDGGTRRDYGYTFGSGTRLTVV.

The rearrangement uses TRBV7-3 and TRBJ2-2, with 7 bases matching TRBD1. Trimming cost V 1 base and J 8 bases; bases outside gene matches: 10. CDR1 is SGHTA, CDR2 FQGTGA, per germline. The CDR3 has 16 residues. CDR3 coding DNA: TGTGCCAGCAGCTTAAACCGGGGCACAGGGGAGGGGGAGCTGTTTTTT. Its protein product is CASSLNRGTGEGELFF.

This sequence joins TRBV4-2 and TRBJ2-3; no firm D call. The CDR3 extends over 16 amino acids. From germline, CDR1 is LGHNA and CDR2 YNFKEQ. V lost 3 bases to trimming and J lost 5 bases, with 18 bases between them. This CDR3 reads CASSQAPLAVGDTQYF. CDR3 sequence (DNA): TGTGCCAGCAGCCAGGCGCCCCTGGCGGTAGGAGATACGCAGTATTTT.

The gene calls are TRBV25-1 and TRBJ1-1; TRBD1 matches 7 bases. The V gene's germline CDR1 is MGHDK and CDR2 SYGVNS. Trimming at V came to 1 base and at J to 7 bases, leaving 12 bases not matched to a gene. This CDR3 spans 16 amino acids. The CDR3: CASSELGSGQMLEAFF. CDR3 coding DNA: TGTGCCAGCAGTGAATTAGGTTCGGGACAGATGCTTGAAGCTTTCTTT.

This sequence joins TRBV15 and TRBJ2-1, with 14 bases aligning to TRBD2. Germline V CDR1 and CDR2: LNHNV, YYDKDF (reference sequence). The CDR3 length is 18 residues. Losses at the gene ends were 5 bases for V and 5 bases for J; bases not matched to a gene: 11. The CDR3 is CATSGMGTSGSNDNEQFF. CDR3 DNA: TGTGCCACCAGCGGAATGGGGACTAGCGGGAGTAATGACAATGAGCAGTTCTTC.

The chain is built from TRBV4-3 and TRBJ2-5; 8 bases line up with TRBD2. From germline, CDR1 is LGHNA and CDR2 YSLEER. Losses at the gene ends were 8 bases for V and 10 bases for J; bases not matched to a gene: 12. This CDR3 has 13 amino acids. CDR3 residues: CASAPGLASDQYF. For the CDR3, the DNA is TGCGCCAGCGCCCCCGGACTAGCATCAGACCAGTACTTC.

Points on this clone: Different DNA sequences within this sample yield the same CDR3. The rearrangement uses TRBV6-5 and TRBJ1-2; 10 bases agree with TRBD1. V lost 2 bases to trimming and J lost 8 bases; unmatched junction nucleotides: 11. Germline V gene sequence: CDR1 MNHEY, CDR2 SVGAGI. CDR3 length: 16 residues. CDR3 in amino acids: CASSYGETGGRYGYTF. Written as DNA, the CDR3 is TGTGCCAGCAGTTACGGAGAGACAGGGGGCAGGTACGGCTACACCTTC.

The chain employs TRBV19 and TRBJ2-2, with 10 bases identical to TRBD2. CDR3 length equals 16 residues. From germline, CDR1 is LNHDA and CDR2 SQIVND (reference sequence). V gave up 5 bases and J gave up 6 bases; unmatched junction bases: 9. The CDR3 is CASSLTGTSVPGELFF. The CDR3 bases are TGTGCCAGTAGTCTTACCGGGACTAGCGTCCCCGGGGAGCTGTTTTTT.

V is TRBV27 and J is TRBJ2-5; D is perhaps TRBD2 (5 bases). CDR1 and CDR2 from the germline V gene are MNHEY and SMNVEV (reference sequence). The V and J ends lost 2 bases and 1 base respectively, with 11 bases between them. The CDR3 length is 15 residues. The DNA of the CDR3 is TGTGCCAGCAGTTTAGGTTACGGGGTCCAAGAGACCCAGTACTTC. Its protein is CASSLGYGVQETQYF.

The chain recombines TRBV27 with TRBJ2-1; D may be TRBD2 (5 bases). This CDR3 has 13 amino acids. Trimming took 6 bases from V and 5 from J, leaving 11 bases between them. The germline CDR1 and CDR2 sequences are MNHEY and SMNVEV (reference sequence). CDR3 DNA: TGTGCCAGCAGGACCGGGAATAACAATGAGCAGTTCTTC. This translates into CASRTGNNNEQFF.

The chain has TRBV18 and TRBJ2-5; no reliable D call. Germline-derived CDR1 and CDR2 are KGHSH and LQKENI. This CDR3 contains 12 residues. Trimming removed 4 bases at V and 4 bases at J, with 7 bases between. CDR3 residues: CASSLPLETQYF. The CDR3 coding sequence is TGTGCCAGCTCACTACCTCTAGAGACCCAGTACTTC.

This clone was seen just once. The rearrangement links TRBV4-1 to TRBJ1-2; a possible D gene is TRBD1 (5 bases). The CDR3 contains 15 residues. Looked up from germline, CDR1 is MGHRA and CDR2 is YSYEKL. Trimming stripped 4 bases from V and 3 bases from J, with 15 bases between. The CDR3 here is CASSPSPLTDYGYTF. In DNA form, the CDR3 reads TGCGCCAGCAGCCCAAGTCCACTGACAGACTATGGCTACACCTTC.

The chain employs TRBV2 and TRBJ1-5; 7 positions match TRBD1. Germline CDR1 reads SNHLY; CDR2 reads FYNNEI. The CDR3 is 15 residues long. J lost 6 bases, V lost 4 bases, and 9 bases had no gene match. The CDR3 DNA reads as TGTGCCAGCAGTGTTGACAGGGAACTCCGTCAGCCCCAGCATTTT. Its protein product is CASSVDRELRQPQHF.

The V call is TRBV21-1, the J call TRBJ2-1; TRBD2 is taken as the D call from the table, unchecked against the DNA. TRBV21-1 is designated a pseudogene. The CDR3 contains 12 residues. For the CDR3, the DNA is TGTGCCAGCAGCAAAGTTCGGAATGAGCAGTTCTTC. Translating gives CASSKVRNEQFF.

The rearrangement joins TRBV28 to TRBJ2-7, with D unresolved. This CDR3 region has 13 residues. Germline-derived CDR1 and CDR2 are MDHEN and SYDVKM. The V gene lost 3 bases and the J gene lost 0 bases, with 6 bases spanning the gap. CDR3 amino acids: CASSLADSYEQYF. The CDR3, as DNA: TGTGCCAGCAGTTTGGCGGACTCCTACGAGCAGTACTTC.